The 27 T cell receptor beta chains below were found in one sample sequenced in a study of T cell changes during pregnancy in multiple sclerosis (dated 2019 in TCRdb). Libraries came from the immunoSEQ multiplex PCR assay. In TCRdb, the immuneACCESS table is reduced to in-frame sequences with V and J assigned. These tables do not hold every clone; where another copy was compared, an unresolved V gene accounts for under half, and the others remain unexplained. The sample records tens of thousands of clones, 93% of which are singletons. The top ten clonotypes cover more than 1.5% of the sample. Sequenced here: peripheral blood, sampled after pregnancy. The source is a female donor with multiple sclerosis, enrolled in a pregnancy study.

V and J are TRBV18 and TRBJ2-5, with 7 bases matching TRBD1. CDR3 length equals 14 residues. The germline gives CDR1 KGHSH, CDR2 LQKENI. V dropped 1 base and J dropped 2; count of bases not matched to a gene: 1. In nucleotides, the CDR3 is TGTGCCAGCTCACCACTGGGACAGCAAGAGACCCAGTACTTC. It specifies CASSPLGQQETQYF.

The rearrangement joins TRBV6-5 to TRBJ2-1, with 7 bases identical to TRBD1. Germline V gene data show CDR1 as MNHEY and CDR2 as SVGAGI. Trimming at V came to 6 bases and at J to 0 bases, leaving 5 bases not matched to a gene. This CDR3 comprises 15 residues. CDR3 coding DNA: TGTGCCAGCAGGGGGACAGAGAGCTCCTACAATGAGCAGTTCTTC. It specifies CASRGTESSYNEQFF.

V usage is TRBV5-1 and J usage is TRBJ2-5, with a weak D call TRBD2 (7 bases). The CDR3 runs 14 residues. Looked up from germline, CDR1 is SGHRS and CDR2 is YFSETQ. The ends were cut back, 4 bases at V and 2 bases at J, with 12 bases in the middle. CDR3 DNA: TGCGCCAGCAGCCGCGGGGGCCCGCAAGAGACCCAGTACTTC. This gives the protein CASSRGGPQETQYF.

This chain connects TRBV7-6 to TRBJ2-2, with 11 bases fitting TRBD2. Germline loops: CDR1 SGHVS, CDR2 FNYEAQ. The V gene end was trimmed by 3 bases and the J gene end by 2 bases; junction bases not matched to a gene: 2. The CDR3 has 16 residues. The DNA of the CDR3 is TGTGCCAGCAGCTTCACTAGCGGGAGCAACACCGGGGAGCTGTTTTTT. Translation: CASSFTSGSNTGELFF.

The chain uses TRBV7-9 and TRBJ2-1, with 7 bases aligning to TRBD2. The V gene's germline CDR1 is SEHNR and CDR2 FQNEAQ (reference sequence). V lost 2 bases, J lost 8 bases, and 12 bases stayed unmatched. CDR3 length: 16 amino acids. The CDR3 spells CASSLISGGRRDEQFF. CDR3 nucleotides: TGTGCCAGCAGCTTAATTTCTGGCGGGAGAAGGGATGAGCAGTTCTTC.

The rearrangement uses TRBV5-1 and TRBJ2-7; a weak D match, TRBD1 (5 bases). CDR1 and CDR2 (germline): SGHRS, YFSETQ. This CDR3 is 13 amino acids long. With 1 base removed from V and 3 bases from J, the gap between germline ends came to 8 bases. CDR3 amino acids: CASSLITGYEQYF. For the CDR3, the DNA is TGCGCCAGCAGCTTGATAACAGGCTACGAGCAGTACTTC.

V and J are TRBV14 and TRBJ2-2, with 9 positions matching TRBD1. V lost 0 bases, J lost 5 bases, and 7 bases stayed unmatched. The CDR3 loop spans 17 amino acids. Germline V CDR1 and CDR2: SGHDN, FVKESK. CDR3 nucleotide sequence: TGTGCCAGCAGCCAAGATCTAGGGACAGGGAGGACCGGGGAGCTGTTTTTT. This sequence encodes CASSQDLGTGRTGELFF.

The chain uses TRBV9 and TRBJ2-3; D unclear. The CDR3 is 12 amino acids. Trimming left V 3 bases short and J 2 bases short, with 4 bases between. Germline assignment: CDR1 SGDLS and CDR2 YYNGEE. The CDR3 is CASSANTDTQYF. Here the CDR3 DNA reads TGTGCCAGCAGCGCAAACACAGATACGCAGTATTTT.

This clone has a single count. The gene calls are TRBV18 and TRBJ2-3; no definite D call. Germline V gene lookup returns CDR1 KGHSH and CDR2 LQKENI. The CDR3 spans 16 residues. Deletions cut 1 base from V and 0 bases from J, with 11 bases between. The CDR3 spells CASSPLAGSSTDTQYF. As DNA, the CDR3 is TGTGCCAGCTCACCACTCGCCGGTTCTAGCACAGATACGCAGTATTTT. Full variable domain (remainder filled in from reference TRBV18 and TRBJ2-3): NAGVMQNPRHLVRRRGQEARLRCSPMKGHSHVYWYRQLPEEGLKFMVYLQKENIIDESGMPKERFSAEFPKEGPSILRIQQVVRGDSAAYFCASSPLAGSSTDTQYFGPGTRLTVL.

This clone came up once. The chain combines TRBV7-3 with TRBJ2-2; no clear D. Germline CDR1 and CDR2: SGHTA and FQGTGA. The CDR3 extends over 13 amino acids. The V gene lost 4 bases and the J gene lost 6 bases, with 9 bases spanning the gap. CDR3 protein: CASSSSIPGELFF. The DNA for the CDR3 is TGTGCCAGCAGCTCATCTATCCCCGGGGAGCTGTTTTTT.

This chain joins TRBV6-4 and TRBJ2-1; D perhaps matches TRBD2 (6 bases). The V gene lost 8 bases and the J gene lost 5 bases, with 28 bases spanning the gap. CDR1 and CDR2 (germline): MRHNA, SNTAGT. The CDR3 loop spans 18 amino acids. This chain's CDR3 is CASGGKGGTPRRHNEQFF. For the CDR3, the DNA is TGTGCCAGCGGAGGGAAAGGCGGGACTCCGCGAAGACACAATGAGCAGTTCTTC.

The CDR3 spells CASSLESGGVSYEQYF. Written as DNA, the CDR3 is TGTGCCAGCAGCTTAGAGTCAGGGGGTGTTTCCTACGAGCAGTACTTC. This chain uses TRBV7-8 with TRBJ2-7, with 7 nucleotides matching TRBD1. The CDR3 consists of 16 residues. The J segment lost 1 base and the V segment lost 1 base, leaving 7 bases of the junction unmatched. Looked up from germline, CDR1 is SGHVS and CDR2 is FQNEAQ. Together with reference TRBV7-8 and TRBJ2-7, the CDR3 gives the full variable domain: GAGVSQSPRYKVAKRGQDVALRCDPISGHVSLFWYQQALGQGPEFLTYFQNEAQLDKSGLPSDRFFAERPEGSVSTLKIQRTQQEDSAVYLCASSLESGGVSYEQYFGPGTRLTVT.

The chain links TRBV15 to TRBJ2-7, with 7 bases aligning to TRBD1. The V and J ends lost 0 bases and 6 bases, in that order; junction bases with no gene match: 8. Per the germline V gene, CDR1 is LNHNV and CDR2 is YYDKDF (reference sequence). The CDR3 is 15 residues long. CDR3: CATSRERTGGFEQYF. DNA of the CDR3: TGTGCCACCAGCAGAGAAAGGACAGGTGGATTCGAGCAGTACTTC.

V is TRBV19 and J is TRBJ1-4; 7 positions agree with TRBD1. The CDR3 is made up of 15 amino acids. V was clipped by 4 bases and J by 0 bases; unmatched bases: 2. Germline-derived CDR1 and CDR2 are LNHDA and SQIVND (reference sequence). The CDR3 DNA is TGTGCCAGTAGTAATCAGGGGGCAACTAATGAAAAACTGTTTTTT. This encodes CASSNQGATNEKLFF.

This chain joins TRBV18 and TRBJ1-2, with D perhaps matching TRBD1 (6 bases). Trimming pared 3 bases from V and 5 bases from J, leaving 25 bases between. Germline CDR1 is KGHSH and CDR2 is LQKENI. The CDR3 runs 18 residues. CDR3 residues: CASSPEEAGVVVGYGYTF. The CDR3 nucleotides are TGTGCCAGCTCACCGGAGGAAGCAGGGGTAGTCGTTGGTTATGGCTACACCTTC.

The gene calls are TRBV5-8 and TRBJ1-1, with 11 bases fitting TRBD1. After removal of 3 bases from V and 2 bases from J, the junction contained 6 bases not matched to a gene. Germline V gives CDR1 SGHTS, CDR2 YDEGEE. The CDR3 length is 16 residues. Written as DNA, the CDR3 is TGTGCCAGCAGCTGGGCGGACAGGGGGCCTAACACTGAAGCTTTCTTT. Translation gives CASSWADRGPNTEAFF.

This chain's CDR3 is CASSLTPNYGYTF. DNA of the CDR3: TGTGCCAGCAGCCTCACACCAAACTATGGCTACACCTTC. The genes are TRBV11-2 and TRBJ1-2; D remains ambiguous. The V gene lost 5 bases and the J gene lost 2 bases, with 9 bases spanning the gap. The germline gives CDR1 SGHAT, CDR2 FQNNGV. CDR3 length equals 13 residues.

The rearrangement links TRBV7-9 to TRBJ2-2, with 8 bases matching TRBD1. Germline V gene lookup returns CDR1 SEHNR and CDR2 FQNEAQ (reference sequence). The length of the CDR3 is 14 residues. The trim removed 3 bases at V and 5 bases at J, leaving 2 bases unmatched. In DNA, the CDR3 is TGTGCCAGCAGCTTTGGACAGGGAACCGGGGAGCTGTTTTTT. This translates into CASSFGQGTGELFF.

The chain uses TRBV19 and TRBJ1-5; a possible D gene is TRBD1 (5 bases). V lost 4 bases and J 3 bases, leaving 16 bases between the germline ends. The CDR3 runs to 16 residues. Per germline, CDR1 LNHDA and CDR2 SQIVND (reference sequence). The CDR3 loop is CASSKGITEINQPQHF. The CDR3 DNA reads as TGTGCCAGTAGTAAGGGGATTACAGAGATCAATCAGCCCCAGCATTTT. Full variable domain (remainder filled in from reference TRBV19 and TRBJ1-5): DGGITQSPKYLFRKEGQNVTLSCEQNLNHDAMYWYRQDPGQGLRLIYYSQIVNDFQKGDIAEGYSVSREKKESFPLTVTSAQKNPTAFYLCASSKGITEINQPQHFGDGTRLSIL.

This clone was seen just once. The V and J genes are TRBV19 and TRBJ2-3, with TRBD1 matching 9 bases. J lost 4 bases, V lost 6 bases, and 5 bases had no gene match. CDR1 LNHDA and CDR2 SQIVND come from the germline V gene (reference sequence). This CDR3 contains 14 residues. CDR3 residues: CASRGQGAADTQYF. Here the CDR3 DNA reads TGTGCCAGTAGGGGACAGGGCGCGGCAGATACGCAGTATTTT.

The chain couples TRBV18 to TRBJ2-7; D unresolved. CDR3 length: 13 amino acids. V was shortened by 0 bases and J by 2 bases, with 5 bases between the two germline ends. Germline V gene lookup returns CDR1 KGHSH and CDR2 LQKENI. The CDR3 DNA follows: TGTGCCAGCTCACCACCTACAGCCTACGAGCAGTACTTC. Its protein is CASSPPTAYEQYF.

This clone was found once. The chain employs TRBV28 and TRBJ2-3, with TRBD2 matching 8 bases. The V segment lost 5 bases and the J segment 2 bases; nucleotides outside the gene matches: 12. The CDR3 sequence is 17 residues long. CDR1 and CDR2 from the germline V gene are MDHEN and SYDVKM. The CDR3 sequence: CASSGRSSGSLTDTQYF. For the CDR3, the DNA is TGTGCCAGCAGTGGGCGGTCCAGCGGGAGTCTCACAGATACGCAGTATTTT.

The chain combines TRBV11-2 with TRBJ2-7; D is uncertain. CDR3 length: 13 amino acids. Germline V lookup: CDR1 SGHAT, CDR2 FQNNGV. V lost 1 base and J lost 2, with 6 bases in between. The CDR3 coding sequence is TGTGCCAGCAGCTTAGGAGTCACCTACGAGCAGTACTTC. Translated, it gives CASSLGVTYEQYF.

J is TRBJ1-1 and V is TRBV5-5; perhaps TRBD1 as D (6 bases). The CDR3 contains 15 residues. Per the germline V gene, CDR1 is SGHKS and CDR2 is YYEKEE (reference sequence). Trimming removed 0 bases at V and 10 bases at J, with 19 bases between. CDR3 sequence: CASSLEGQGPFGAFF. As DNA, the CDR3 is TGTGCCAGCAGCTTGGAGGGGCAGGGGCCGTTTGGAGCTTTCTTT.

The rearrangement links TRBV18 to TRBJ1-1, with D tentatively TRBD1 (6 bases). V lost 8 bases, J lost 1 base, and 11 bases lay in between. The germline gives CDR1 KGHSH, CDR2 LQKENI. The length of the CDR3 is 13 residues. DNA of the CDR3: TGTGCCAGCAGTGGGGGCCGGAACACTGAAGCTTTCTTT. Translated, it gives CASSGGRNTEAFF.

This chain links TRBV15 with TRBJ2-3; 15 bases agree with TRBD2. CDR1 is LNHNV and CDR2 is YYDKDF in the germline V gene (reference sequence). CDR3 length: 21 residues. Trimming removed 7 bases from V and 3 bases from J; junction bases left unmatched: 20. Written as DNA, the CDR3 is TGTGCCACCAAGAAGAGGGACAGACGAGGACTAGCGGGAGGGAGGACAGATACGCAGTATTTT. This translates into CATKKRDRRGLAGGRTDTQYF. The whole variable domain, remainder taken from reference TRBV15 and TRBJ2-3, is DAMVIQNPRYQVTQFGKPVTLSCSQTLNHNVMYWYQQKSSQAPKLLFHYYDKDFNNEADTPDNFQSRRPNTSFCFLDIRSPGLGDTAMYLCATKKRDRRGLAGGRTDTQYFGPGTRLTVL.

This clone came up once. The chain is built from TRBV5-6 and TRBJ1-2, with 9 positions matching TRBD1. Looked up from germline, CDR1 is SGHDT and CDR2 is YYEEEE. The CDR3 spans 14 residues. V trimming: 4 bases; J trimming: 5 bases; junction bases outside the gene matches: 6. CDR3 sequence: CASSKQGAGYGYTF. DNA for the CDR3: TGTGCCAGCAGCAAACAGGGGGCTGGGTATGGCTACACCTTC.